This record concerns one T cell receptor (beta chain) sequence. Germline V gene data show CDR1 as MNHEY and CDR2 as SMNVEV (reference sequence). This CDR3 has 17 amino acids. With 2 bases clipped from V and 3 bases from J, the junction kept 9 bases outside the gene matches. Original processing methods: Nucleated cell number was recorded as an estimate derived from reference gene primer amplification. The method was immunoSEQ multiplex PCR; TCRdb's version includes in-frame clones alone and lacks a portion of them. V and J calls and clone size are given by that table; D and trimming were obtained from the DNA. The table has fewer than 400,000 clones, approximately 86% seen once. The record originates from a study of blood T cell repertoires in COVID-19. Study background: COVID-19 samples, acute and convalescent, were from the United States, Italy and Spain. T cells, B-cell-depleted T cells, or PBMCs supplied cDNA or gDNA.

V gene TRBV27 combines with J gene TRBJ1-1, with 10 nucleotides matching TRBD1. This sequence originates from a human donor in a cohort sampled during active COVID-19. Material for sequencing was peripheral blood. The DNA for the CDR3 is TGTGCCAGCAGTTTAATCGGGACAGGGGCCGGGGACACTGAAGCTTTCTTT. It specifies CASSLIGTGAGDTEAFF.